The present T cell receptor beta chain was sequenced within a study of blood T cell repertoires in COVID-19 (dated by TCRdb to about 2020). Context from the whole study: Samples from collaborators originated in the United States, Italy and Spain and spanned both the acute and convalescent phases of COVID-19. The material from the prospective study consisted of cDNA or gDNA derived from T cells, B-cell-depleted T cells, or PBMCs. Deeply sampled blood TCRbeta repertoires from subjects exposed to, actively infected with, or recovered from COVID-19 were included in the dataset. The repertoires were made available in a free public database intended to serve as a resource for research on the immune response to SARS-CoV-2. The samples were drawn from the first 160 participants of the ongoing ImmuneRACE study and from under 1,500 subjects provided by 6 global collaborators. The sample metadata nearly always contained a de-identified subject ID, COVID-19 status, age in years and sex. Where HLA class I and class II types were available, the types were taken from metadata supplied by the sample provider, not from assay-based typing. Study-level results and caveats: How much clinical and demographic metadata was included differed by source and by participant, and the metadata was provided uncurated.

Remarks on this clone: Its antigen is unknown. No quality values exist for individual bases; no much larger clone is one base distant.

V ends up 3 bases short and J 6 bases short, with an unmatched junction base count of 9. Looking up the germline V gene yields CDR1 ENHRY and CDR2 SYGVKD. The CDR3 spans 15 residues, from the cysteine through the phenylalanine. The kept DNA is CDR3 alone, 45 bases in frame from the first base. TCRbeta CDR3 regions were amplified from genomic DNA by means of the immunoSEQ Assay, a bias-controlled multiplex PCR. Processing in the source paper ran as follows. Nucleated cell counts per sample were estimated from amplification of reference gene primers within the assay. To quantify the absolute abundance of each unique TCRbeta CDR3 rearrangement, sequence reads were collapsed and filtered. For each sample, productive Simpson clonality was calculated as the square root of Simpson's diversity index over productive rearrangements. Entries here come from immuneACCESS through TCRdb and include only in-frame sequences with V and J called. Some clones fail to appear in such tables; in the studies checked, an unresolved V gene covers under half of the shortfall, and the cause of the remainder is unknown. The V and J calls and clone size are taken from that table; D and trimming were inferred from the DNA. The sample contains around 140,000 clones, approximately 80% of them found a single time. The ten largest clones represent approximately 40% of the sample.

Each collaborating institution followed its own protocols to collect whole blood in K2EDTA tubes. For TCRbeta analysis, collaborator samples were shipped as frozen whole blood, as isolated PBMCs, or as DNA extracted from either sample type. The source is a human donor in a cohort sampled during active COVID-19. The material sequenced was peripheral blood. The chain is encoded by TRBV10-3 joined to TRBJ1-2; TRBD1 matches 8 bases in the middle. The CDR3 reads as follows: CAISDVKQGVNGYTF. At the DNA level, the sequence is TGTGCCATCAGTGACGTGAAACAGGGGGTGAATGGCTACACCTTC.